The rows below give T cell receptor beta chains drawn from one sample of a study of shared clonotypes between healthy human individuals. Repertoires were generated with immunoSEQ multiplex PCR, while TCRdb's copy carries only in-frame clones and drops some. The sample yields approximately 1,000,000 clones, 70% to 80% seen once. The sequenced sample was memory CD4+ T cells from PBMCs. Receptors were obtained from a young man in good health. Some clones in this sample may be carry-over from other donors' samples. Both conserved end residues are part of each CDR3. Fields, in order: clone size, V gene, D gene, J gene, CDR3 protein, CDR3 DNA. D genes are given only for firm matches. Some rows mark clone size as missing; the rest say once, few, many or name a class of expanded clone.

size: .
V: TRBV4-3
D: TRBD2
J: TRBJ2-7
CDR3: CASSPSAAGVSYEQYF
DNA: TGCGCCAGCAGCCCTTCTGCCGCGGGAGTTAGTTACGAGCAGTACTTC

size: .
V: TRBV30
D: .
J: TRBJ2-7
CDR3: CAWSEGASELGEQYF
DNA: TGTGCCTGGAGTGAAGGGGCTAGCGAGTTGGGGGAGCAGTACTTC

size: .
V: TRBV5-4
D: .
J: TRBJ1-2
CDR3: CASSSPPGAGGYTF
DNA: TGTGCCAGCAGCTCCCCCCCAGGGGCAGGGGGCTACACCTTC

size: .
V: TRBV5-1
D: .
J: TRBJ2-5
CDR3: CASSGGVRSSQETQYF
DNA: TGCGCCAGCTCCGGAGGGGTACGTTCAAGTCAAGAGACCCAGTACTTC

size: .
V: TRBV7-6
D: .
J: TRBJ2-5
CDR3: CASSPGWGQETQYF
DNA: TGTGCCAGCAGCCCCGGGTGGGGGCAAGAGACCCAGTACTTC

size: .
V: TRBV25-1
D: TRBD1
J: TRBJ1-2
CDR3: CASSEAGTANGYTF
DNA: TGTGCCAGCAGTGAAGCTGGGACAGCTAATGGCTACACCTTC

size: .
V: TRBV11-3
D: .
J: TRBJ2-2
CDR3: CASSSGTGELFF
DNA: TGTGCCAGCAGCTCAGGCACCGGGGAGCTGTTTTTT

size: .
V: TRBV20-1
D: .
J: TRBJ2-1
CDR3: CSAEYNEQFF
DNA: TGCAGTGCTGAATACAATGAGCAGTTCTTC

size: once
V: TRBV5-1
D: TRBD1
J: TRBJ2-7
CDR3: CASSTLPPGQVTEQYF
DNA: TGCGCCAGCAGCACCCTCCCGCCCGGACAGGTGACCGAGCAGTACTTC

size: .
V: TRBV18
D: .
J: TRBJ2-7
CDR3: CASSPRGIGYEQYF
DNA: TGTGCCAGCTCACCACGAGGGATCGGTTACGAGCAGTACTTC

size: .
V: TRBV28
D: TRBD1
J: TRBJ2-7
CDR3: CASSFLTGGSYEQYF
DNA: TGTGCCAGCAGTTTTTTAACAGGGGGCTCGTACGAGCAGTACTTC

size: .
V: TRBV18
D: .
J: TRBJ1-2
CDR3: CASSLQAYYGYTF
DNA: TGTGCCAGCTCACTCCAGGCGTACTATGGCTACACCTTC

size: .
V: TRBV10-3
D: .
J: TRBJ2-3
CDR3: CAISESAMGGTQYF
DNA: TGTGCCATCAGTGAGTCAGCTATGGGGGGTACGCAGTATTTT

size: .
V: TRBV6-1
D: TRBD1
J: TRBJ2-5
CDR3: CASRKGQNFVETQYF
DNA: TGTGCCAGCAGAAAGGGACAGAACTTTGTGGAGACCCAGTACTTC

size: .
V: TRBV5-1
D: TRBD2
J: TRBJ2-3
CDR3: CASSLETSGRGTDTQYF
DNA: TGCGCCAGCAGCTTGGAGACTAGCGGGAGAGGCACAGATACGCAGTATTTT

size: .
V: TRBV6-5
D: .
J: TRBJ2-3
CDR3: CASSYSLASGGTTQYF
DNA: TGTGCCAGCAGTTACTCGTTGGCTAGTGGCGGGACTACGCAGTATTTT

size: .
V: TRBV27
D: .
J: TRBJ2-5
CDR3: CASSPGGGSFGKTQYF
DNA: TGTGCCAGCAGCCCCGGGGGCGGGAGTTTCGGAAAGACCCAGTACTTC

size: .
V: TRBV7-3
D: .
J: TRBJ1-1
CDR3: CASSAGHNTEAFF
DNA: TGTGCCAGCAGCGCAGGACACAACACTGAAGCTTTCTTT

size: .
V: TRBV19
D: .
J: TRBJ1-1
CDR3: CASIGGLPNTEAFF
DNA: TGTGCCAGTATAGGGGGACTACCGAACACTGAAGCTTTCTTT

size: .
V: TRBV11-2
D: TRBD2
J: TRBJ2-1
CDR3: CASGETSGENPGKFF
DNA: TGTGCCAGCGGCGAGACTAGCGGGGAAAACCCTGGGAAGTTCTTC

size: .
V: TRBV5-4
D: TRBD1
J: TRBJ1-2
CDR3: CASSSGTGLWDGYTF
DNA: TGTGCCAGCAGCTCCGGGACAGGGCTATGGGATGGCTACACCTTC

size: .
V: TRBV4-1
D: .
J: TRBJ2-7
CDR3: CASSQEVAQVDEQYF
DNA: TGCGCCAGCAGCCAAGAGGTAGCGCAAGTCGACGAGCAGTACTTC

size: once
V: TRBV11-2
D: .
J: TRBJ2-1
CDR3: CASSLVQGAYNEQFF
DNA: TGTGCCAGCAGCTTAGTCCAGGGAGCCTACAATGAGCAGTTCTTC

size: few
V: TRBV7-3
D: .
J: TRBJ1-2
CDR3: CASSLRSQAHGYTF
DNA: TGTGCCAGCAGCTTAAGGTCCCAAGCCCATGGCTACACCTTC

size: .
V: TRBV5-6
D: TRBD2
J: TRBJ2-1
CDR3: CASSPGLAGLSGEQFF
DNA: TGTGCCAGCAGCCCCGGACTAGCGGGATTATCGGGGGAGCAGTTCTTC

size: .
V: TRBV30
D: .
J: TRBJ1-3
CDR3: CAFLTTGARTIYF
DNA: TGTGCCTTCCTCACAACGGGAGCTCGCACCATATATTTT

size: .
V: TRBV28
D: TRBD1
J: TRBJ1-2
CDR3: CASSPAGTDYGYTF
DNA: TGTGCCAGCAGCCCCGCCGGGACAGATTATGGCTACACCTTC

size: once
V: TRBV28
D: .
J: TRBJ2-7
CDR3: CASSLKAGTLSYEQYF
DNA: TGTGCCAGCAGTTTAAAGGCAGGGACCCTTTCCTACGAGCAGTACTTC

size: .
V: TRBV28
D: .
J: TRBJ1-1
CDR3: CASSPPGRTEAFF
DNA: TGTGCCAGCAGTCCCCCGGGCCGCACTGAAGCTTTCTTT

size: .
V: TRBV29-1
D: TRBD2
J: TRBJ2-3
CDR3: CSVLGTSGSISTDTQYF
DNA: TGCAGCGTCCTCGGGACTAGCGGGAGTATTAGCACAGATACGCAGTATTTT

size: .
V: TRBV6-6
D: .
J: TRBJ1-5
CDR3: CASSYRGIHQPQHF
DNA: TGTGCCAGCAGTTATCGAGGGATCCATCAGCCCCAGCATTTT

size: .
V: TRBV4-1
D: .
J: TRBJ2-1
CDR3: CASSRPLAVSRVVVQFF
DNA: TGCGCCAGCAGCCGGCCATTGGCGGTTAGTCGAGTTGTTGTGCAGTTCTTC

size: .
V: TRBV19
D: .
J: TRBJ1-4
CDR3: CASSSQSATNEKLFF
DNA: TGTGCCAGCTCCTCCCAATCTGCAACTAATGAAAAACTGTTTTTT

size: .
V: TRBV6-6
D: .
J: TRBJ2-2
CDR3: CASSYSYQRNTGELFF
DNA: TGTGCCAGCAGTTACTCGTACCAGCGGAATACCGGGGAGCTGTTTTTT

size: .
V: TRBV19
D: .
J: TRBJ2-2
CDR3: CASTPLGGRPGSSGELFF
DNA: TGTGCCAGTACCCCGTTAGGAGGGAGGCCGGGGAGTTCCGGGGAGCTGTTTTTT

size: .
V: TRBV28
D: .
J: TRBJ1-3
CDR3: CAIRTAVGGTIYF
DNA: TGTGCGATTAGGACGGCAGTTGGAGGCACCATATATTTT

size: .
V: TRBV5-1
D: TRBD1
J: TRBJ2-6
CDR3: CASSFWDRASSGANVLTF
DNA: TGCGCCAGCAGCTTTTGGGACAGGGCCTCTTCTGGGGCCAACGTCCTGACTTTC

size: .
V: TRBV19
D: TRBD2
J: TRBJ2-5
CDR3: CASSGGRALAETQYF
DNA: TGTGCCAGTAGTGGCGGGAGGGCCCTCGCGGAGACCCAGTACTTC

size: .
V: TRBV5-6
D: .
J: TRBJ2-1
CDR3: CASSHLVFRDTTYNEQFF
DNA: TGTGCCAGCAGCCATTTGGTCTTTCGGGACACCACCTACAATGAGCAGTTCTTC

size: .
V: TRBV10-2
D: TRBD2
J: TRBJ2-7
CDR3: CASSEGTSVTYEQYF
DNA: TGCGCCAGCAGTGAAGGGACTAGCGTTACCTACGAGCAGTACTTC

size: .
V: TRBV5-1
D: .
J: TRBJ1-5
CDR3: CASSLEAGNQPQHF
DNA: TGCGCCAGCAGCTTGGAAGCAGGGAATCAGCCCCAGCATTTT

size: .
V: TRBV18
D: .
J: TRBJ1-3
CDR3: CASSPTHLGLSSGNTIYF
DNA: TGTGCCAGCTCACCGACACACCTCGGATTATCCTCTGGAAACACCATATATTTT